One sample yielded the 19 T cell receptor beta chains listed below, sequenced in a study of blood T cell repertoires in COVID-19. The assay was immunoSEQ multiplex PCR, and TCRdb's table has in-frame clones only and misses some. The table shows about 440,000 clones, with 88% occurring only once. The specimen sequenced was peripheral blood. The receptor set was obtained from a woman in her forties or fifties with COVID-19, enrolled during active disease.

V gene TRBV7-3 combines with J gene TRBJ2-1, with D tentatively TRBD1 (6 bases). CDR3 length: 16 amino acids. CDR1 and CDR2 (germline): SGHTA, FQGTGA. V gave up 1 base and J gave up 6 bases, with 16 bases separating them. The CDR3 DNA sequence: TGTGCCAGCAGCTTAATAGGAACAGTCAGGGGCAATGAGCAGTTCTTC. The encoded protein is CASSLIGTVRGNEQFF.

This clone was seen a single time. CDR3 nucleotide sequence: TGTGCCAGCAGCCTGTGGGGGGGAGAGACTGAAGCTTTCTTT. This sequence encodes CASSLWGGETEAFF. V gene TRBV6-5 combines with J gene TRBJ1-1, with D possibly TRBD1 on 5 matching bases. CDR3 length equals 14 residues. V was trimmed by 6 bases and J by 5 bases, leaving 16 bases between them. Germline CDR1 MNHEY, CDR2 SVGAGI.

V and J are TRBV5-1 and TRBJ2-3; TRBD1 is a possible D gene (6 bases). V shed 4 bases and J shed 2 bases, with 14 bases lying between them. The CDR3 is made up of 15 amino acids. CDR1 SGHRS and CDR2 YFSETQ come from the germline V gene. CDR3 protein: CASSDLTGVTDTQYF. CDR3 in DNA: TGCGCCAGCAGCGATTTGACAGGAGTCACAGATACGCAGTATTTT.

This chain links TRBV7-9 with TRBJ1-2; a possible D gene is TRBD1 (5 bases). Germline V CDR1 and CDR2: SEHNR, FQNEAQ (reference sequence). The CDR3 has 13 residues. V was clipped by 3 bases and J by 6 bases, with 11 bases between them. For the CDR3, the DNA is TGTGCCAGCAGCTTTGCGGGGCAAAATGGCTACACCTTC. Translating it yields CASSFAGQNGYTF.

This clone was counted ten times or more. The gene calls are TRBV27 and TRBJ2-7; TRBD1 is a possible D gene (6 bases). Trimming pared 0 bases from V and 1 base from J, leaving 10 bases between. CDR1 is MNHEY, CDR2 SMNVEV, per germline (reference sequence). This CDR3 spans 15 amino acids. The CDR3 loop reads CASSLSGALSYEQYF. CDR3 nucleotides: TGTGCCAGCAGTTTATCGGGGGCATTATCCTACGAGCAGTACTTC.

The J gene is TRBJ1-3, the V gene TRBV14; the D gene is possibly TRBD1 (5 bases). The CDR3 extends over 13 amino acids. Per the germline V gene, CDR1 is SGHDN and CDR2 is FVKESK. In nucleotides, the CDR3 is TGTCCCACCCTCCAGGGCGCGGGAAACACCATATATTTT. Translating gives CPTLQGAGNTIYF.

The chain links TRBV27 to TRBJ1-2; TRBD1 agrees at 10 bases. The V gene's germline CDR1 is MNHEY and CDR2 SMNVEV (reference sequence). Trimming took 6 bases from V and 4 from J; bases not matched to a gene: 14. The CDR3 totals 17 residues. CDR3 in amino acids: CASSRRSTGGYGYGYTF. CDR3 sequence (DNA): TGTGCCAGCAGCCGACGCTCGACAGGGGGCTATGGCTATGGCTACACCTTC.

The rearrangement uses TRBV5-6 and TRBJ2-7; 9 bases line up with TRBD1. There are 13 residues in the CDR3. The V segment lost 4 bases and the J segment 5 bases; nucleotides outside the gene matches: 4. Germline CDR1 and CDR2: SGHDT and YYEEEE. CDR3 loop: CASSRGQGNEQYF. The DNA of the CDR3 is TGTGCCAGCAGCCGGGGACAGGGCAACGAGCAGTACTTC.

The gene calls are TRBV30 and TRBJ2-7; weak D call: TRBD2 (6 bases). This CDR3 region has 12 residues. Germline V gene sequence: CDR1 GTSNPN, CDR2 SVGIG (reference sequence). V was pared by 2 bases and J by 5 bases, with 10 bases between. As DNA, the CDR3 is TGTGCCTGGAGTCCGGGGAGGCACGAGCAGTACTTC. This translates into CAWSPGRHEQYF.

The chain has TRBV7-2 and TRBJ2-2, with D hard to call. CDR3 length: 15 amino acids. CDR1 is SGHTA and CDR2 is FQGNSA in the germline V gene. The germline V and J ends were trimmed by 5 bases and 3 bases, with 13 bases remaining between them. Here the CDR3 reads CASSALTGYTGELFF. The DNA of the CDR3 is TGTGCCAGCAGCGCACTGACTGGATACACCGGGGAGCTGTTTTTT.

The chain couples TRBV5-4 to TRBJ1-1, with 9 nucleotides matching TRBD1. Looked up from germline, CDR1 is SGHNT and CDR2 is YYREEE (reference sequence). The CDR3 is 18 amino acids. The V segment lost 4 bases and the J segment 7 bases; nucleotides outside the gene matches: 20. CDR3 residues: CASSPGARGQGLFGEAFF. CDR3 nucleotide sequence: TGTGCCAGCAGCCCTGGAGCGAGGGGACAGGGACTTTTTGGTGAAGCTTTCTTT.

The rearrangement joins TRBV5-6 to TRBJ1-2; D unresolved. CDR1 and CDR2 from the germline V gene are SGHDT and YYEEEE. Trimming shortened V by 6 bases and J by 1 base, and 13 bases separated the two germline ends. The CDR3 loop spans 14 amino acids. CDR3 sequence reads: CASTMARYNYGYTF. The CDR3, as DNA: TGTGCCAGCACCATGGCCAGGTATAACTATGGCTACACCTTC.

This clone has just one count. CDR3 residues: CASRHQPGELFF. CDR3 DNA: TGCGCCAGCAGACATCAACCCGGGGAGCTGTTTTTT. The V and J genes are TRBV5-1 and TRBJ2-2; no definite D call. V lost 5 bases to trimming and J lost 6 bases, with 8 bases between them. This CDR3 spans 12 amino acids. CDR1 is SGHRS and CDR2 is YFSETQ in the germline V gene.

In this sample, this clone turned up once. V usage is TRBV2 and J usage is TRBJ1-2; possibly TRBD1 for D (6 bases). Germline V lookup: CDR1 SNHLY, CDR2 FYNNEI. The V end lost 6 bases, the J end lost 6 bases, and 11 bases lay between the germline ends. The CDR3 extends over 12 amino acids. The CDR3 is CASSRTEDGYTF. For the CDR3, the DNA is TGTGCCAGCAGCCGGACAGAGGATGGCTACACCTTC.

This clone occurred a few times. The chain couples TRBV24-1 to TRBJ2-3, with 8 bases aligning to TRBD1. Germline CDR1 and CDR2: KGHDR and SFDVKD. The CDR3 extends over 16 amino acids. V was pared by 2 bases and J by 2 bases, with 5 bases of the junction left unmatched. The CDR3 coding sequence is TGTGCCACCAGTGATTCGGGCAGGGGGCTCACAGATACGCAGTATTTT. Residues: CATSDSGRGLTDTQYF.

The chain recombines TRBV28 with TRBJ1-6; D is unclear. The V end lost 8 bases, the J end lost 11 bases, and 7 bases lay between the germline ends. The V gene's germline CDR1 is MDHEN and CDR2 SYDVKM. This CDR3 is built from 10 residues. CDR3 sequence (DNA): TGTGCCAGCGGTAGTCCACCCCTCCACTTT. This translates into CASGSPPLHF.

The CDR3 region has the DNA TGTGCCAGCAGTGTTCAGGGGTACACTGAAGCTTTCTTT. It codes for CASSVQGYTEAFF. The V and J genes are TRBV12-3 or TRBV12-4 and TRBJ1-1; a possible D gene is TRBD1 (6 bases). This CDR3 is built from 13 residues. V was shortened by 5 bases and J by 3 bases, with 10 bases between the two germline ends.

This chain joins TRBV3-1 (or the pseudogene TRBV3-2) and TRBJ2-5; 12 nucleotides align to TRBD2. This CDR3 has 17 residues. Germline lookup yields CDR1 LGHDT and CDR2 YNNKEL (reference sequence). The V segment lost 0 bases and the J segment 4 bases; nucleotides outside the gene matches: 6. The CDR3 DNA reads TGTGCCAGCAGCCAAGATCGGACTAGCGGGGCCCGAGAGACCCAGTACTTC. Amino acid sequence: CASSQDRTSGARETQYF.

This clone has just a few counts. V usage is TRBV6-6 and J usage is TRBJ1-1; TRBD1 matches 7 bases. CDR3 length: 16 amino acids. J was trimmed by 5 bases and V by 6 bases; bases with no gene match: 15. The germline V gene has CDR1 MNHNY and CDR2 SVGAGI (reference sequence). The CDR3 reads CASSPRRGQVGTEAFF. Written as DNA, the CDR3 is TGTGCCAGCAGCCCTAGAAGGGGGCAGGTGGGAACTGAAGCTTTCTTT.